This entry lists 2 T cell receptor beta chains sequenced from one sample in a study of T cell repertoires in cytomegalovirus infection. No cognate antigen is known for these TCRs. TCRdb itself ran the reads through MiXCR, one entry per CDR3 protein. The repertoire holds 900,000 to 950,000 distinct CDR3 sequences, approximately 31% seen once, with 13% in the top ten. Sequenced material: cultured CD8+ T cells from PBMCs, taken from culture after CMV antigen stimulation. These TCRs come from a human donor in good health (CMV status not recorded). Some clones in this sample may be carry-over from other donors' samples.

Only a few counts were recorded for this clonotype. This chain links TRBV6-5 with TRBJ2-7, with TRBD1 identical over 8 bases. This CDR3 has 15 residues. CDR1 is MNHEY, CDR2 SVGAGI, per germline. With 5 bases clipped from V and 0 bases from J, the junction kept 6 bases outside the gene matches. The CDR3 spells CASSPQGAISYEQYF. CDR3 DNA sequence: TGTGCCAGCAGTCCGCAGGGGGCCATCTCCTACGAGCAGTACTTC.

The CDR3 coding sequence is TGTGCCAGCAGCTTAACGTCCCTAGCGGGGGGCCGATATTACAATGAGCAGTTCTTC. It is translated as CASSLTSLAGGRYYNEQFF. The chain employs TRBV7-3 and TRBJ2-1, with TRBD2 identical over 11 bases. The ends lost 0 bases at V and 4 bases at J; junction bases unmatched: 11. This CDR3 comprises 19 residues. Germline V gene data show CDR1 as SGHTA and CDR2 as FQGTGA.